The present T cell receptor beta chain was sequenced within a study of T-cell reconstitution after alpha-beta-depleted transplantation in children. Overall study findings and caveats: At around two months after transplant, the alpha-beta T cells were reportedly derived from several hundred expanded clones that came from non-depleted graft cells. When one year had passed after transplant, most T-cell counts and diversity came from newly produced T cells.

Germline loops: CDR1 MGHRA, CDR2 YSYEKL. The length of the CDR3 is 15 residues. Trimming removed 0 bases from V and 3 bases from J, with 12 bases in between. This clonotype appeared once. Its target is not known. Unique molecular identifiers tagged the TCRbeta library. TCRdb re-derived calls from the PCR reads in MiXCR, one entry per CDR3 protein. Of 60,000 or so distinct CDR3 sequences in the sample, 44% were seen once. V and J are TRBV4-1 and TRBJ2-7; D unclear. Sequencing was performed on PBMCs, mostly from graft donor cells, taken 360 days after TCRalphabeta/CD19-depleted stem cell transplant. The clonotype was recovered from a male patient between 5 and 17 years old who had a stem cell transplant for acute lymphoblastic leukemia, so the T cells may come from the graft donor. The chain's CDR3 is CASSQETYGLYEQYF. The CDR3 DNA reads TGCGCCAGCAGCCAAGAAACTTACGGTCTCTACGAGCAGTACTTC.